These 10 T cell receptor beta chains originate from one sample sequenced in a study of tumor-infiltrating lymphocytes in oesophageal squamous cell carcinoma. TCRdb re-called the PCR reads through MiXCR, storing one row per CDR3 protein. The repertoire has 20,000 to 25,000 distinct CDR3 sequences, 36% of them found once; the top ten carry about an eighth. Sequences were obtained from esophageal tumor tissue. The source is a male donor with esophageal squamous cell carcinoma.

The sample holds a few counts of this clonotype. This chain connects TRBV7-3 to TRBJ1-5; the D is unclear. Between the trimmed V and J ends, which lost 3 bases and 0 bases, there was a span of 15 bases. Germline loops: CDR1 SGHTA, CDR2 FQGTGA. This CDR3 spans 17 amino acids. The CDR3 DNA is TGTGCCAGCAGCTTTCTTGGGCTCCCTTATAGCAATCAGCCCCAGCATTTT. Amino acid sequence: CASSFLGLPYSNQPQHF.

V is TRBV6-6 and J is TRBJ2-3; 8 bases are a match to TRBD2. The CDR3 extends over 16 amino acids. Germline V CDR1 and CDR2: MNHNY, SVGAGI (reference sequence). V trimming: 0 bases; J trimming: 2 bases; junction bases outside the gene matches: 4. In nucleotides, the CDR3 is TGTGCCAGCAGTTACTCCGGGACTAGTATCACAGATACGCAGTATTTT. Encoded protein: CASSYSGTSITDTQYF.

Ten or more counts support this clonotype. The chain combines TRBV28 with TRBJ1-4; a weak D match, TRBD1 (6 bases). The CDR3 totals 14 residues. Germline V gene lookup returns CDR1 MDHEN and CDR2 SYDVKM. V lost 10 bases, J lost 8 bases, and 20 bases lay in between. Here the CDR3 reads CATSGGGLREKLFF. The CDR3 DNA reads TGTGCCACCTCCGGGGGCGGCTTGAGGGAAAAACTGTTTTTT.

This rearrangement joins TRBV7-8 to TRBJ2-3; a possible D gene is TRBD2 (5 bases). Germline V gene sequence: CDR1 SGHVS, CDR2 FQNEAQ. V was trimmed by 1 base and J by 1 base, leaving 18 bases between them. CDR3 length: 18 residues. The CDR3 spells CASSLGSGGTGGTDTQYF. Here the CDR3 DNA reads TGTGCCAGCAGCTTAGGTTCGGGCGGCACCGGGGGCACAGATACGCAGTATTTT.

In this sample, this clonotype turned up many times. The chain uses TRBV5-6 and TRBJ2-3, with 11 positions matching TRBD2. From germline, CDR1 is SGHDT and CDR2 YYEEEE. The CDR3 spans 16 residues. Losses at the gene ends were 4 bases for V and 0 bases for J; bases not matched to a gene: 4. The DNA for the CDR3 is TGTGCCAGCAGCCTCGGGACTAGCGGAAGCACAGATACGCAGTATTTT. This sequence encodes CASSLGTSGSTDTQYF.

This clonotype was counted at least ten times. V and J are TRBV12-3 or TRBV12-4 and TRBJ2-7; unclear D gene. The CDR3 spans 14 residues. V was clipped by 5 bases and J by 2 bases, with 13 bases between them. The CDR3 nucleotides read TGTGCCAGCAGTCCCTCCTTCGTGGCCTACGAGCAGTACTTC. The encoded protein is CASSPSFVAYEQYF.

The CDR3 bases are TGTGCCAGCAGTCCCCGGGGACAGGGGAACACTGAAGCTTTCTTT. Its protein is CASSPRGQGNTEAFF. This chain connects TRBV28 to TRBJ1-1; 9 nucleotides align to TRBD1. Trimming took 5 bases from V and 1 from J; bases not matched to a gene: 5. The germline V gene encodes CDR1 MDHEN and CDR2 SYDVKM. This CDR3 spans 15 amino acids.

This clonotype was recorded at least ten times. V and J are TRBV27 and TRBJ2-4, with TRBD2 matching over 14 bases. Germline V lookup: CDR1 MNHEY, CDR2 SMNVEV (reference sequence). The ends lost 3 bases at V and 13 bases at J; junction bases unmatched: 14. The CDR3 is made up of 17 amino acids. The CDR3: CASSFSRLAGGDNEQYF. In DNA, the CDR3 is TGTGCCAGCAGTTTTTCCCGACTAGCGGGAGGGGACAATGAGCAGTACTTC.

The V and J genes are TRBV18 and TRBJ1-1; no firm D call. This CDR3 comprises 15 residues. The germline V gene has CDR1 KGHSH and CDR2 LQKENI. V was pared by 0 bases and J by 0 bases, with 8 bases between. The CDR3 sequence is CASSPPVILNTEAFF. CDR3 in DNA: TGTGCCAGCTCACCACCGGTGATCTTGAACACTGAAGCTTTCTTT. The complete variable domain, with remaining parts taken from reference TRBV18 and TRBJ1-1, reads NAGVMQNPRHLVRRRGQEARLRCSPMKGHSHVYWYRQLPEEGLKFMVYLQKENIIDESGMPKERFSAEFPKEGPSILRIQQVVRGDSAAYFCASSPPVILNTEAFFGQGTRLTVV.

The J gene is TRBJ2-7, the V gene TRBV4-3; D unclear. The V gene's germline CDR1 is LGHNA and CDR2 YSLEER. CDR3 length equals 15 residues. V lost 0 bases, J lost 7 bases, and 16 bases lay in between. In nucleotides, the CDR3 is TGCGCCAGCAGCCAAGATAAGGGCGGCTACAATGAGCAGTACTTC. Encoded protein: CASSQDKGGYNEQYF.